A single sample is the source of the 25 T cell receptor beta chains below, sequenced in a study of patients and donors after allogeneic stem cell transplantation (dated by TCRdb to about 2020). The method behind the library was RT-PCR. TCRdb shows the sequencer as NextSeq 550. TCRdb passed the public sequencing reads through fastp at Q25 and MiXCR, retaining productive beta sequences. Every distinct CDR3 protein forms one entry, paired with its most common genes and DNA. In all, the sample holds roughly 960,000 distinct CDR3 sequences, and under 20% of those were seen once. 6% of the sample comes from the top ten. Material for sequencing was blood, either unsorted or a sorted T cell fraction (not recorded which). These receptors were collected from a human donor who was either an allogeneic HSCT recipient or a stem cell or donor lymphocyte infusion donor (not recorded which). It is not recorded whose cells these are; they may come from a transplant donor.

This clonotype was counted at least ten times. The CDR3 DNA reads as TGTGCCACCGGGGGGAACACAGATACGCAGTATTTT. Translated: CATGGNTDTQYF. The J gene is TRBJ2-3, the V gene TRBV24-1; perhaps TRBD2 as D (6 bases). This CDR3 region has 12 residues. CDR1 and CDR2 from the germline V gene are KGHDR and SFDVKD. V lost 9 bases to trimming and J lost 2 bases, with 8 bases between them.

In its sample, this clonotype was seen a few times. The V and J genes are TRBV19 and TRBJ2-7; D remains ambiguous. The CDR3 consists of 12 residues. Germline V gene sequence: CDR1 LNHDA, CDR2 SQIVND (reference sequence). V lost 3 bases, J lost 7 bases, and 10 bases lay in between. In DNA form, the CDR3 reads TGTGCCAGTAGTATGGGGATCGGGGAGCAGTACTTC. Amino acids: CASSMGIGEQYF. Combining the CDR3 with reference TRBV19 and TRBJ2-7 gives the whole variable domain DGGITQSPKYLFRKEGQNVTLSCEQNLNHDAMYWYRQDPGQGLRLIYYSQIVNDFQKGDIAEGYSVSREKKESFPLTVTSAQKNPTAFYLCASSMGIGEQYFGPGTRLTVT.

The chain combines TRBV27 with TRBJ2-1; D not certain. Trimming pared 4 bases from V and 2 bases from J, leaving 9 bases between. CDR1 and CDR2 (germline): MNHEY, SMNVEV (reference sequence). The CDR3 is made up of 14 amino acids. Written as DNA, the CDR3 is TGTGCCAGCAGTTCCGCTGCCCCCTACAATGAGCAGTTCTTC. This codes for CASSSAAPYNEQFF.

Worth noting for this clonotype: This could be a read error, since a much larger clone is one nucleotide away. The chain links TRBV12-3 or TRBV12-4 to TRBJ1-5; 9 bases line up with TRBD1. The CDR3 runs to 16 residues. CDR3 nucleotides: TGTGCCAGCAGTCGGGGACAGGGCCAAGGCAATCAGCCCCACCATTTT. Residues: CASSRGQGQGNQPHHF.

The chain uses TRBV28 and TRBJ1-2; D is undetermined. This CDR3 is 14 amino acids long. Deletions cut 7 bases from V and 4 bases from J, with 16 bases between. Germline CDR1 MDHEN, CDR2 SYDVKM. The DNA of the CDR3 is TGTGCCAGCACCTATGGGAGGACTTTCTATGGCTACACCTTC. Translated, it gives CASTYGRTFYGYTF.

This clonotype was picked up a small number of times. The V and J genes are TRBV20-1 and TRBJ2-3; D is unresolved. CDR3 length equals 13 residues. Trimming stripped 3 bases from V and 3 bases from J, with 10 bases between. CDR1 DFQATT and CDR2 SNEGSKA come from the germline V gene (reference sequence). The CDR3 loop reads CSASDLITDTQYF. In DNA form, the CDR3 reads TGCAGTGCTAGTGATCTAATAACAGATACGCAGTATTTT.

DNA of the CDR3: TGTGCCAGCAGCCAAGTTGTCTACGAGCAGTACTTC. Its protein is CASSQVVYEQYF. The V and J genes are TRBV14 and TRBJ2-7; D is unresolved. The CDR3 has 12 residues. V lost 1 base to trimming and J lost 3 bases, with 4 bases between them. Germline CDR1 and CDR2: SGHDN and FVKESK.

This clonotype was found a few times. The chain couples TRBV9 to TRBJ2-7; 11 bases agree with TRBD2. V shed 0 bases, J shed 2 bases, and the junction held 1 base outside the gene matches. CDR3 size: 15 residues. CDR1 is SGDLS and CDR2 is YYNGEE in the germline V gene. Here the CDR3 DNA reads TGTGCCAGCAGCGTAGGACTAGCGGGGACCTACGAGCAGTACTTC. This encodes CASSVGLAGTYEQYF.

The genes are TRBV30 and TRBJ1-2; D unresolved. The CDR3 is made up of 12 amino acids. The V end lost 2 bases, the J end lost 1 base, and 5 bases lay between the germline ends. Germline V gene lookup returns CDR1 GTSNPN and CDR2 SVGIG (reference sequence). CDR3: CAWSSDNYGYTF. DNA for the CDR3: TGTGCCTGGAGTTCAGATAACTATGGCTACACCTTC.

This clonotype is a singleton in its sample. This rearrangement joins TRBV7-2 to TRBJ2-4; D might be TRBD2 (6 bases). V was pared by 5 bases and J by 8 bases, with 19 bases between. The germline V gene has CDR1 SGHTA and CDR2 FQGNSA. The CDR3 is 15 residues long. The CDR3 nucleotides are TGTGCCAGCAGCACGGGGGACTTCTTCGGGGACATTCAGTACTTC. Translated, it gives CASSTGDFFGDIQYF.

The rearrangement links TRBV10-3 to TRBJ2-1; possibly TRBD1 for D (6 bases). V lost 3 bases to trimming and J lost 1 base, with 7 bases between them. The CDR3 length is 14 residues. Germline assignment: CDR1 ENHRY and CDR2 SYGVKD. CDR3 region: CAISDRGSYNEQFF. Here the CDR3 DNA reads TGTGCCATCAGTGACAGGGGTTCCTACAATGAGCAGTTCTTC.

V usage is TRBV12-3 or TRBV12-4 and J usage is TRBJ1-1; D call uncertain. V was pared by 6 bases and J by 5 bases, with 16 bases between. The CDR3 is 14 amino acids. The CDR3 protein is CASSWKGRNTEAFF. CDR3 nucleotide sequence: TGTGCCAGCAGCTGGAAGGGTCGAAATACTGAAGCTTTCTTT.

In this sample, this clonotype turned up a few times. V is TRBV7-8 and J is TRBJ2-5; TRBD1 is a possible D gene (5 bases). Trimming left V 4 bases short and J 1 base short, with 13 bases between. The CDR3 loop spans 15 amino acids. CDR1 is SGHVS and CDR2 is FQNEAQ in the germline V gene. Written as DNA, the CDR3 is TGTGCCAGCAGCTATTCAGGACATCCCCAAGAGACCCAGTACTTC. Its translation is CASSYSGHPQETQYF.

The chain is built from TRBV21-1 and TRBJ2-1; the D segment call TRBD2 is taken from the table without a DNA check. TRBV21-1 is tagged as a pseudogene. The CDR3 is 16 amino acids. DNA for the CDR3: TGTGCCAGCAGCAATTTAGCGAGCGGGGGGGCGGATGAGCAGTTCTTC. Translation: CASSNLASGGADEQFF.

In this sample, this clonotype turned up a few times. This chain joins TRBV6-5 and TRBJ2-7; tentative D call: TRBD2 (5 bases). The germline CDR1 and CDR2 sequences are MNHEY and SVGAGI. The CDR3 runs 17 residues. V was cut by 4 bases and J by 0 bases, with 19 bases left in between. The CDR3: CASSFAGIPDYSYEQYF. CDR3 sequence (DNA): TGTGCCAGCAGTTTCGCCGGGATCCCCGATTACTCCTACGAGCAGTACTTC.

This clonotype was recorded a few times. This sequence joins TRBV7-3 and TRBJ1-5; D remains ambiguous. V lost 4 bases and J lost 6, with 4 bases in between. The CDR3 has 11 residues. The germline V gene has CDR1 SGHTA and CDR2 FQGTGA. As DNA, the CDR3 is TGTGCCAGCAGCTGGAGTCAGCCCCAGCATTTT. Amino acid sequence: CASSWSQPQHF.

This clonotype was seen more than once but under ten times. The rearrangement links TRBV7-9 to TRBJ2-1, with 7 bases that match TRBD2. The CDR3 is 14 amino acids. V gave up 5 bases and J gave up 6 bases; unmatched junction bases: 7. Germline-derived CDR1 and CDR2 are SEHNR and FQNEAQ (reference sequence). The DNA of the CDR3 is TGTGCCAGCAGCGAAAGCGGGAAAACCAATGAGCAGTTCTTC. Amino acid sequence: CASSESGKTNEQFF. The complete variable domain, with remaining parts taken from reference TRBV7-9 and TRBJ2-1, reads DTGVSQNPRHKITKRGQNVTFRCDPISEHNRLYWYRQTLGQGPEFLTYFQNEAQLEKSRLLSDRFSAERPKGSFSTLEIQRTEQGDSAMYLCASSESGKTNEQFFGPGTRLTVL.

The gene calls are TRBV20-1 and TRBJ2-2, with 7 bases matching TRBD1. CDR3 length equals 13 residues. CDR1 DFQATT and CDR2 SNEGSKA come from the germline V gene (reference sequence). Unmatched junction bases numbered 7, after V lost 7 bases and J lost 5 bases. The DNA of the CDR3 is TGCAGTGGGCGACAGGGAACAACCGGGGAGCTGTTTTTT. Amino acid sequence: CSGRQGTTGELFF.

This clonotype was detected only a few times. The rearrangement uses TRBV21-1 and TRBJ1-5; the table's TRBD1 call for D was not verified on the DNA. TRBV21-1 counts as a pseudogene. CDR3 length: 13 amino acids. CDR3 in DNA: TGTGCCAGCACCCCTCATACAGTGCAGCCCCAGCATTTT. It specifies CASTPHTVQPQHF.

In this sample, this clonotype turned up a few times. The CDR3 region has the DNA TGTGCCAGCAGCTTCTCCTTGAGTAGCGGGGGGGAGATTAATGAGCAGTTCTTC. This codes for CASSFSLSSGGEINEQFF. The chain uses TRBV11-1 and TRBJ2-1; 11 nucleotides agree with TRBD2. J gave up 7 bases and V 3 bases, and 14 bases lay outside the gene matches. From germline, CDR1 is SGHAT and CDR2 FQDESV (reference sequence). The CDR3 extends over 18 amino acids.

This rearrangement joins TRBV3-1 to TRBJ2-1; tentatively, D is TRBD2 (5 bases). CDR1 and CDR2 (germline): LGHDT, YNNKEL (reference sequence). With 4 bases removed from V and 9 bases from J, the gap between germline ends came to 13 bases. The CDR3 covers 13 residues. Written as DNA, the CDR3 is TGTGCCAGCAGCCTGGCGCCTGGAGGTGAGCAGTTCTTC. Translation: CASSLAPGGEQFF.

The CDR3 loop is CASSGGTARTSSYNEQFF. In DNA, the CDR3 is TGTGCCAGCAGTGGTGGGACTGCCAGAACCAGCTCCTACAATGAGCAGTTCTTC. The J gene is TRBJ2-1, the V gene TRBV6-2 or TRBV6-3, with D tentatively TRBD2 (6 bases). Germline CDR1 MNHEY, CDR2 SVGEGT. V lost 5 bases and J lost 0, with 20 bases in between. This CDR3 spans 18 amino acids.

This chain connects TRBV30 to TRBJ1-5; D remains ambiguous. This CDR3 contains 15 residues. The V and J ends lost 2 bases and 4 bases respectively, with 15 bases between them. The germline gives CDR1 GTSNPN, CDR2 SVGIG (reference sequence). CDR3 loop: CAWSSQNSINQPQHF. The CDR3, as DNA: TGTGCCTGGAGTTCCCAGAACAGTATAAATCAGCCCCAGCATTTT.

This clonotype was seen just once. The chain carries TRBV7-6 and TRBJ2-3; 8 bases are shared with TRBD1. Trimming took 4 bases from V and 0 from J; bases not matched to a gene: 6. The germline gives CDR1 SGHVS, CDR2 FNYEAQ. This CDR3 is built from 16 residues. The CDR3 nucleotides are TGTGCCAGCAGCTCGTTACAGGGGGGAAGCACAGATACGCAGTATTTT. Translated, it gives CASSSLQGGSTDTQYF.

This clonotype occurred a few times. This chain uses TRBV4-3 with TRBJ1-2; D call uncertain. The germline V gene has CDR1 LGHNA and CDR2 YSLEER. V lost 6 bases, J lost 4 bases, and 15 bases lay in between. The CDR3 spans 14 residues. The CDR3 is CASSPDGGSYGYTF. The CDR3 nucleotides are TGCGCCAGCAGTCCGGACGGAGGCAGCTATGGCTACACCTTC.